Following are 24 T cell receptor beta chains from one sample sequenced in a study of shared clonotypes between healthy human individuals (dated by TCRdb to 2019 to 2021). Receptor amplification or capture employed the immunoSEQ multiplex PCR assay. Entries here come from immuneACCESS through TCRdb and include only in-frame sequences with V and J called. Some clones fail to appear in such tables; in the studies checked, an unresolved V gene covers under half of the shortfall, and the cause of the remainder is unknown. This sample is represented by 1,400,000 or so clones; approximately 98.5% of them were singletons. About 0.4% of the sample belongs to the ten largest clones. The sequenced material came from naive CD4+ T cells sorted from blood. The cell subset or site label, read with the paper, signifies: CD45RA+ positively selected. The source is a man between 25 and 39 years old in good health.

The V and J genes are TRBV5-1 and TRBJ1-1, with TRBD1 identical over 9 bases. In germline, CDR1 is SGHRS, CDR2 YFSETQ. The length of the CDR3 is 15 residues. V gave up 2 bases and J gave up 6 bases; unmatched junction bases: 8. The CDR3 is CASSFTGTGFSEAFF. In nucleotides, the CDR3 is TGCGCCAGCAGCTTCACCGGGACAGGGTTTTCTGAAGCTTTCTTT.

The V call is TRBV7-9, the J call TRBJ2-3; D is uncertain. From germline, CDR1 is SEHNR and CDR2 FQNEAQ (reference sequence). The ends were cut back, 5 bases at V and 7 bases at J, with 7 bases in the middle. This CDR3 spans 11 amino acids. CDR3 amino acids: CASSESNTQYF. The CDR3 coding sequence is TGTGCCAGCAGCGAAAGCAATACGCAGTATTTT.

The gene calls are TRBV2 and TRBJ1-2, with D unclear. The CDR3 extends over 14 amino acids. With 3 bases removed from V and 2 bases from J, the gap between germline ends came to 10 bases. Per the germline V gene, CDR1 is SNHLY and CDR2 is FYNNEI. The CDR3 is CASSESVGNYGYTF. Written as DNA, the CDR3 is TGTGCCAGCAGTGAGTCTGTGGGGAACTATGGCTACACCTTC.

This chain links TRBV5-5 with TRBJ1-5; D is possibly TRBD1 (6 bases). Trimming removed 3 bases at V and 6 bases at J, with 13 bases between. Germline V lookup: CDR1 SGHKS, CDR2 YYEKEE (reference sequence). The CDR3 runs 14 residues. The CDR3 DNA reads as TGTGCCAGCAGCTCCCTACAGGGTACTCAGCCCCAGCATTTT. Amino acid sequence: CASSSLQGTQPQHF.

This chain joins TRBV5-4 and TRBJ2-5; D is ambiguous. Germline CDR1 SGHNT, CDR2 YYREEE (reference sequence). The CDR3 spans 15 residues. V dropped 0 bases and J dropped 3 bases, with 12 bases sitting between them. CDR3 protein: CASSLALGQEETQYF. The DNA of the CDR3 is TGTGCCAGCAGCTTGGCCCTCGGGCAAGAAGAGACCCAGTACTTC.

The CDR3 sequence: CASAGRANNEQFF. CDR3 coding DNA: TGTGCCAGCGCCGGGAGGGCCAACAATGAGCAGTTCTTC. The chain is built from TRBV7-9 and TRBJ2-1, with 8 positions matching TRBD2. The length of the CDR3 is 13 residues. Germline CDR1 is SEHNR and CDR2 is FQNEAQ (reference sequence). Unmatched junction bases numbered 5, after V lost 8 bases and J lost 5 bases.

The chain combines TRBV29-1 with TRBJ2-7; D is uncertain. The V gene's germline CDR1 is SQVTM and CDR2 ANQGSEA. The CDR3 extends over 11 amino acids. The V end was cut by 5 bases, the J end by 6 bases, with 11 bases between. The CDR3 is CSVQSRVEQYF. The CDR3, as DNA: TGCAGCGTTCAATCCCGGGTCGAGCAGTACTTC.

Regarding this clone: This sample also contains other DNA sequences that code for the same CDR3. The chain uses TRBV7-2 and TRBJ1-4; D may be TRBD1 (6 bases). The CDR3 runs 14 residues. Germline V CDR1 and CDR2: SGHTA, FQGNSA. V lost 2 bases and J 4 bases, leaving 8 bases between the germline ends. CDR3 amino acids: CASSLQGSNEKLFF. The CDR3 nucleotides read TGTGCCAGCAGCTTACAGGGGAGTAATGAAAAACTGTTTTTT.

The chain recombines TRBV5-1 with TRBJ2-2; D is ambiguous. This CDR3 is built from 14 residues. With 0 bases removed from V and 6 bases from J, the gap between germline ends came to 9 bases. CDR1 SGHRS and CDR2 YFSETQ come from the germline V gene. CDR3 sequence reads: CASSLVVGSGELFF. CDR3 coding DNA: TGCGCCAGCAGCTTGGTTGTGGGCTCCGGGGAGCTGTTTTTT.

The chain links TRBV11-2 to TRBJ2-1, with D perhaps matching TRBD2 (6 bases). This CDR3 region has 15 residues. In germline, CDR1 is SGHAT, CDR2 FQNNGV. V dropped 8 bases and J dropped 0 bases, with 14 bases sitting between them. This CDR3 is CASALRGSSYNEQFF. As DNA, the CDR3 is TGTGCCAGCGCCCTGCGGGGTAGCTCCTACAATGAGCAGTTCTTC.

Note on this clone: The same CDR3 arises from other DNA sequences in this sample as well. V is TRBV7-9 and J is TRBJ2-3, with no clear D. V lost 0 bases and J 0 bases, leaving 1 base between the germline ends. The CDR3 length is 13 residues. The V gene's germline CDR1 is SEHNR and CDR2 FQNEAQ (reference sequence). DNA for the CDR3: TGTGCCAGCAGCTTAGCCAGCACAGATACGCAGTATTTT. Residues: CASSLASTDTQYF.

J is TRBJ1-3 and V is TRBV6-1; possibly TRBD1 for D (5 bases). V lost 3 bases to trimming and J lost 1 base, with 10 bases between them. Germline assignment: CDR1 MNHNS and CDR2 SASEGT. There are 15 residues in the CDR3. DNA of the CDR3: TGTGCCAGCAGTGAGGGGCGGGGATCTGGAAACACCATATATTTT. It yields the protein CASSEGRGSGNTIYF.

The rearrangement uses TRBV15 and TRBJ2-2, with D uncertain. This CDR3 contains 12 residues. The V end lost 2 bases, the J end lost 5 bases, and 3 bases lay between the germline ends. Per the germline V gene, CDR1 is LNHNV and CDR2 is YYDKDF (reference sequence). The CDR3 bases are TGTGCCACCAGCAGAACAACCGGGGAGCTGTTTTTT. Protein: CATSRTTGELFF.

This chain links TRBV28 with TRBJ2-7, with TRBD1 as a possible D gene (6 bases). Germline lookup yields CDR1 MDHEN and CDR2 SYDVKM. V shed 5 bases and J shed 1 base, with 15 bases lying between them. The CDR3 is 15 residues long. Here the CDR3 DNA reads TGTGCCAGCAGTGATGGACAGTCCTATTCCTACGAGCAGTACTTC. It translates to CASSDGQSYSYEQYF.

The chain is built from TRBV28 and TRBJ1-2; D uncertain. Germline V gene data show CDR1 as MDHEN and CDR2 as SYDVKM. The V end was cut by 3 bases, the J end by 2 bases, with 7 bases between. The CDR3 totals 13 residues. The CDR3 here is CASSFGRNYGYTF. CDR3 DNA: TGTGCCAGCAGTTTCGGCAGGAACTATGGCTACACCTTC.

Notes on this clone: The junction and the germline gene differ at one end; a read error may be behind it. This chain joins TRBV7-7 and TRBJ2-2, with D perhaps assigned TRBD1 or TRBD2 (5 bases each). The CDR3 runs 16 residues. The V gene's germline CDR1 is SSHAT and CDR2 FNYEAQ (reference sequence). The CDR3 region is CASSLDLGANTGELFF. The DNA for the CDR3 is TGTGCTAGCAGCTTAGATCTGGGGGCGAACACCGGGGAGCTGTTTTTT.

The CDR3 coding sequence is TGTGCCAGCAGCTTAGGACAGGAGAACACTGAAGCTTTCTTT. Translating gives CASSLGQENTEAFF. J is TRBJ1-1 and V is TRBV7-9; tentatively, D is TRBD1 (6 bases). This CDR3 comprises 14 residues. The germline V gene encodes CDR1 SEHNR and CDR2 FQNEAQ (reference sequence). V shed 1 base and J shed 1 base, with 7 bases lying between them.

CDR3 loop: CASSESMDLEQYF. Written as DNA, the CDR3 is TGCGCCAGCAGTGAGTCGATGGATCTCGAGCAGTACTTC. The chain employs TRBV10-1 and TRBJ2-7; D not certain. Trimming removed 0 bases from V and 6 bases from J, with 9 bases in between. CDR1 is WNHNN and CDR2 is SYGVQD in the germline V gene (reference sequence). This CDR3 contains 13 residues.

V is TRBV5-1 and J is TRBJ1-2; D call uncertain. The germline V and J ends were trimmed by 0 bases and 5 bases, with 8 bases remaining between them. Germline loops: CDR1 SGHRS, CDR2 YFSETQ. CDR3 length equals 13 residues. The DNA of the CDR3 is TGCGCCAGCAGCTTGGCCTTCGCTTATGGCTACACCTTC. This codes for CASSLAFAYGYTF.

The chain links TRBV28 to TRBJ2-7; 9 nucleotides agree with TRBD1. CDR1 MDHEN and CDR2 SYDVKM come from the germline V gene. Trimming at V came to 6 bases and at J to 4 bases, leaving 13 bases not matched to a gene. This CDR3 has 16 residues. CDR3 protein: CASRGLGTGKDYEQYF. CDR3 in DNA: TGTGCCAGCAGGGGCTTGGGGACAGGGAAGGATTACGAGCAGTACTTC.

The V and J genes are TRBV5-1 and TRBJ2-1; the match to TRBD2 covers 12 bases. Trimming took 3 bases from V and 7 from J; bases not matched to a gene: 5. CDR1 and CDR2 (germline): SGHRS, YFSETQ. The CDR3 runs to 15 residues. DNA for the CDR3: TGCGCCAGCAGCTCCCTAGCGGGAGGGAGAAATGAGCAGTTCTTC. The encoded protein is CASSSLAGGRNEQFF. Looking up the rest from reference TRBV5-1 and TRBJ2-1 gives the full variable domain: KAGVTQTPRYLIKTRGQQVTLSCSPISGHRSVSWYQQTPGQGLQFLFEYFSETQRNKGNFPGRFSGRQFSNSRSEMNVSTLELGDSALYLCASSSLAGGRNEQFFGPGTRLTVL.

The gene calls are TRBV30 and TRBJ2-1; D is ambiguous. CDR1 and CDR2 from the germline V gene are GTSNPN and SVGIG (reference sequence). Trimming pared 1 base from V and 3 bases from J, leaving 10 bases between. The CDR3 length is 14 residues. The CDR3 sequence is CAWSAGDVYNEQFF. For the CDR3, the DNA is TGTGCCTGGAGTGCCGGTGACGTCTACAATGAGCAGTTCTTC.

This sequence joins TRBV28 and TRBJ1-2, with 8 nucleotides matching TRBD1. The CDR3 has 12 amino acids. CDR1 MDHEN and CDR2 SYDVKM come from the germline V gene. The V and J ends lost 6 bases and 9 bases, in that order; junction bases with no gene match: 6. Here the CDR3 reads CASSGQGRSYTF. The CDR3, as DNA: TGTGCCAGCAGCGGACAGGGTCGAAGCTACACCTTC.

The chain couples TRBV7-9 to TRBJ2-1; 14 nucleotides match TRBD2. Germline V gene data show CDR1 as SEHNR and CDR2 as FQNEAQ (reference sequence). The CDR3 is 15 residues long. V gave up 5 bases and J gave up 14 bases; unmatched junction bases: 11. The chain's CDR3 is CASSGPGLAGAVEFF. The CDR3 nucleotides are TGTGCCAGCAGCGGCCCGGGACTAGCGGGAGCGGTTGAGTTCTTC.